This entry is about one T cell receptor (beta chain). TCRdb re-called the RT-PCR reads through MiXCR, storing one row per CDR3 protein. The sample yields about 230,000 distinct CDR3 sequences, 13% to 15% seen once. This sample stems from a study of patients and donors after allogeneic stem cell transplantation. Germline values: CDR1 MNHNS, CDR2 SASEGT. V was trimmed by 0 bases and J by 8 bases, leaving 10 bases between them. The length of the CDR3 is 13 residues. This clonotype originated in a human donor who was either an allogeneic HSCT recipient or a stem cell or donor lymphocyte infusion donor (not recorded which). It is not recorded whose cells these are; they may come from a transplant donor. The rearrangement joins TRBV6-1 to TRBJ1-1; unclear D gene. The sample taken for sequencing was blood, either unsorted or a sorted T cell fraction (not recorded which). CDR3 in DNA: TGTGCCAGCAGTGAAGCGGGAGTGGGAGAAGCTTTCTTT. This encodes CASSEAGVGEAFF.